This TCR beta chain was obtained from a study of T-cell memory formation after mild COVID-19. Study-level information: TCR clusters were mostly donor specific. Study outcomes and limitations: Pre-infection memory contained some responding clones, which suggested that cross-reactive memory had joined. Whether second-wave clones peaking at day 37 were SARS-CoV-2 specific went unconfirmed.

TCRdb redid the calling of the 5' RACE reads with MiXCR, one entry per CDR3 protein. The sample includes about 350,000 distinct CDR3 sequences, approximately 15% of them seen just once. V lost 3 bases, J lost 4 bases, and 5 bases stayed unmatched. The CDR3 spans 15 residues. Ten or more counts support this clonotype. Its cognate antigen is unknown. The clonotype originates from a man aged 18 to 30 who had mild COVID-19 (a few samples of this study predate the infection). Cell type and time point are not known. The V call is TRBV12-3 or TRBV12-4, the J call TRBJ2-1; 8 nucleotides line up with TRBD2. What was sequenced was PBMCs or a T cell subset sorted from them (not recorded which). The CDR3 loop is CASSLPSGSYNEQFF. The CDR3 bases are TGTGCCAGCAGTTTGCCTAGCGGGTCATACAATGAGCAGTTCTTC.